Sequencing of this T cell receptor beta chain was carried out in a study of ipilimumab plus nivolumab after autologous stem cell transplantation. Whole-study context: A median of about 8 nivolumab and 5 ipilimumab doses were given.

Assay: immunoSEQ multiplex PCR; the TCRdb copy retains only in-frame clones and omits some. The sample holds roughly 17,000 clones; 79% are singletons and the top ten take approximately 40%. Ipilimumab, 1 mg/kg, started 14 to 28 days after autologous transplant. CDR3 size: 15 residues. The V end lost 5 bases, the J end lost 2 bases, and 13 bases lay between the germline ends. Germline CDR1 is MNHEY and CDR2 is SMNVEV (reference sequence). The clonotype was recovered from a male donor with diffuse large B-cell lymphoma. The rearrangement uses TRBV27 and TRBJ1-5; D unclear. The sample consisted of PBMCs, taken in a trial of ipilimumab plus nivolumab as post-transplant consolidation. CDR3 coding DNA: TGTGCCAGCAGTGACCATCACGGGGGCAATCAGCCCCAGCATTTT. Its translation is CASSDHHGGNQPQHF.